This T cell receptor beta chain was recorded in a study of response to subunit inactivated influenza vaccine (dated by TCRdb to 2016 to 2019). General notes on the study: To follow how T cells responded to a trivalent subunit inactivated influenza vaccine, the researchers relied on deep quantitative profiling of the T cell receptor repertoire. Broader findings and caveats from the paper: The authors suggested that each seasonal influenza vaccination may recruit only a limited number of new T cells.

This clonotype was picked up a small number of times. There is no known antigen for this receptor. Nothing much larger sits one base from this clone, and base qualities are not available. The germline V end is reduced by 1 base and the J end by 4 bases; junction bases left unmatched: 5. CDR1 DFQATT and CDR2 SNEGSKA were looked up in the germline V gene (reference sequence). CDR3 length: 16 amino acids, cysteine to phenylalanine. Just the 48-base CDR3 DNA is kept, in frame starting at base 1. The method behind the library was RT-PCR. This sample was sequenced with an Illumina HiSeq 2500. The public reads were reprocessed in TCRdb via fastp at Q25 and MiXCR, keeping in-frame beta chains. Each entry merges the rows of one CDR3 protein and shows their most common DNA and genes. The sample table records 500,000 to 600,000 distinct CDR3 sequences; approximately 10% of these occur just once. 8% to 13% of the sample belongs to the ten largest clones.

These same records also appear under a second study, on T cells expressing NK-cell markers. Per that second paper: The TCR beta cDNA libraries were made using 5'RACE template switching, a step that added both a universal primer site and unique molecular identifiers. Fewer than ten donors provided sorted CD3+CD56+NKG2C+, CD3+CD56+NKG2C- and CD3+CD56-NKG2C+ T-cell subsets, whose TCR beta-chain repertoires were profiled. Of the eight sequenced donors, seven were found to be HCMV-seropositive and one was found to be HCMV-seronegative. In several experiments an anti-gammadeltaTCR antibody was added to restrict sorting to alphabetaTCR-expressing T cells. In several donors, the dominant CD3+CD56+NKG2C+ clonotypes were found to rank among the top 10 CD8+ clonotypes and to make up roughly 1.0-7.5% of CD8+ T cells. Those dominant clonotypes were again the most abundant among CD3+CD56-NKG2C+ cells in a handful of donors, at about 25-60.1%. Whether the expanded NKG2C-expressing T cell clones were specific for HCMV antigens was left unclear. The eight sequenced donors were randomly selected healthy volunteers, three men and five women. To determine HCMV serostatus, a commercial ELISA kit was used to detect HCMV-specific IgG in serum. Ficoll density gradient centrifugation was used to isolate peripheral blood mononuclear cells from blood. For five or six donors, unsorted PBMC were also used to sequence bulk peripheral blood T-cell repertoires. cDNA synthesis was primed from the TCR beta constant segment and was followed by two successive PCR amplification steps. Illumina HiSeq 2000/2500, MiSeq or NextSeq was used to sequence libraries as 2 x 150 bp reads. MIGEC was used to demultiplex reads and group the reads by UMI, and MiTCR was used to assemble and quantify clonotypes. To exclude erroneous sequences, only TCR cDNA sequences supported by at least two reads were retained. The tcR package was used for downstream repertoire analysis, with clonotypes matched between fractions based on CDR3 nucleotide sequence plus V segment. VDJmatch was used to annotate antigen specificity against VDJdb, with one amino acid substitution allowed in CDR3.

The rearrangement joined TRBV20-1 to TRBJ2-3; TRBD2 agrees with 13 junctional bases. The sequenced sample was PBMCs from blood, obtained on the day of vaccination. The sequence came from a man aged 50 to 59 who received an inactivated influenza vaccine. Donor details come from another sample of the same person, matched by shared clones. For the CDR3, the sequence is CSARAGLAGASDTQYF. The DNA sequence follows: TGCAGTGCTAGAGCTGGACTAGCGGGGGCCTCAGATACGCAGTATTTT.